These T cell receptor beta chains were read from a single sample in a study of Graves' ophthalmopathy and Graves' hyperthyroidism. TCRdb re-derived calls from the multiplex PCR reads in MiXCR, one entry per CDR3 protein. The sample has 300,000 to 400,000 distinct CDR3 sequences; roughly 15% are singletons. The sample was peripheral blood. The receptors derive from an adult man with Graves' ophthalmopathy. Both conserved end residues are part of each CDR3. The D gene is left open where the match is weak. A row's size may be missing; if present it is once, few, many or a size class.

d_gene: .
v_gene: TRBV4-1
j_gene: TRBJ2-7
abundance: .
CDR3nt: TGCGCCAGCAGCCCGGATGGGGCCCACGAGCAGTACTTC
CDR3aa: CASSPDGAHEQYF

d_gene: .
v_gene: TRBV11-2
j_gene: TRBJ2-5
abundance: .
CDR3nt: TGTGCCAGCAGCTTCCAGAGGTCCGGGGTGGGAGAGACCCAGTACTTC
CDR3aa: CASSFQRSGVGETQYF

d_gene: .
v_gene: TRBV10-3
j_gene: TRBJ2-5
abundance: many
CDR3nt: TGTGCCATCAGTGTAGGAGGGGCCCAAGAGACCCAGTACTTC
CDR3aa: CAISVGGAQETQYF

d_gene: .
v_gene: TRBV28
j_gene: TRBJ2-7
abundance: medium-sized
CDR3nt: TGTGCCAGCAGCACCGGACGGAGCTCCTACGAGCAGTACTTC
CDR3aa: CASSTGRSSYEQYF

d_gene: .
v_gene: TRBV20-1
j_gene: TRBJ1-2
abundance: .
CDR3nt: TGCAGAGCATCAGGGACAAACTATGGCTACACCTTC
CDR3aa: CRASGTNYGYTF

d_gene: .
v_gene: TRBV20-1
j_gene: TRBJ2-7
abundance: .
CDR3nt: TGCAGTGCTAGAGCTGTTTTCTACGAGCAGTACTTC
CDR3aa: CSARAVFYEQYF

d_gene: .
v_gene: TRBV7-9
j_gene: TRBJ2-5
abundance: many
CDR3nt: TGTGCCAGCAGCTTAGGTTTGCCAGAACTGTACCAAGAGACCCAGTACTTC
CDR3aa: CASSLGLPELYQETQYF

d_gene: .
v_gene: TRBV3-1
j_gene: TRBJ1-5
abundance: many
CDR3nt: TGTGCCAGCAGCCAAGATAGCCTCGGTTATCAGCCCCAGCATTTT
CDR3aa: CASSQDSLGYQPQHF

d_gene: .
v_gene: TRBV6-2/TRBV6-3
j_gene: TRBJ1-1
abundance: many
CDR3nt: TGTGCCAGCAGTAATGGGGCTGAAGCTTTCTTT
CDR3aa: CASSNGAEAFF

d_gene: .
v_gene: TRBV20-1
j_gene: TRBJ1-6
abundance: many
CDR3nt: TGCAGTGCTTCGCCGGGACTGAAAAATTCACCCCTCCACTTT
CDR3aa: CSASPGLKNSPLHF

d_gene: .
v_gene: TRBV7-2
j_gene: TRBJ2-7
abundance: many
CDR3nt: TGTGCCAGCAGCTTAGCAGTCGGCTACGAGCAGTACTTC
CDR3aa: CASSLAVGYEQYF

d_gene: .
v_gene: TRBV24-1
j_gene: TRBJ2-5
abundance: many
CDR3nt: TGTGCCACCACACCATATTGCCTACGTCAACAAGAGACCCAGTACTTC
CDR3aa: CATTPYCLRQQETQYF

d_gene: .
v_gene: TRBV19
j_gene: TRBJ2-7
abundance: few
CDR3nt: TGTGCCAGTAGTATCGCGGCGGGACGGATGTACGAGCAGTACTTC
CDR3aa: CASSIAAGRMYEQYF

d_gene: .
v_gene: TRBV28
j_gene: TRBJ2-2
abundance: .
CDR3nt: TGTGCCAGCAGCCCTATGGGGGGTGCAACAGCGAACACCGGGGAGCTGTTTTTT
CDR3aa: CASSPMGGATANTGELFF

d_gene: .
v_gene: TRBV12-3/TRBV12-4
j_gene: TRBJ1-6
abundance: many
CDR3nt: TGTGCCAGCAGCAGCTCCTATAATTCACCCCTCCACTTT
CDR3aa: CASSSSYNSPLHF